This TCR beta chain was recorded in a study of beta chain features in type 1 diabetes. What was sequenced were expressed TCRB transcripts, since all of the isolated RNA had been reverse transcribed. The repertoire was sequenced with immunoSEQ multiplex PCR; TCRdb's copy has only in-frame clones and lacks some. This table holds about 160,000 clones, 8% to 9.5% found once. Study observations and caveats: Type 1 diabetes patients showed a moderate but significant shortening of TCRB CDR3s in all four CD4+ subsets.

Notes on this clone: The antigen is undetermined.

Source material: central memory CD4+ T cells from blood. The clonotype comes from a woman between 18 and 30 years old with type 1 diabetes.

CDR3 nucleotides: TGCGCCAGCACGTGGGGGACAGGTCCTTCCTACGAGCAGTACTTC. Protein: CASTWGTGPSYEQYF. This chain joins TRBV23-1 and TRBJ2-7; the match to TRBD1 covers 8 bases. TRBV23-1 is an open reading frame whose function is uncertain. V gave up 7 bases and J gave up 1 base; unmatched junction bases: 9. The CDR3 totals 15 residues.